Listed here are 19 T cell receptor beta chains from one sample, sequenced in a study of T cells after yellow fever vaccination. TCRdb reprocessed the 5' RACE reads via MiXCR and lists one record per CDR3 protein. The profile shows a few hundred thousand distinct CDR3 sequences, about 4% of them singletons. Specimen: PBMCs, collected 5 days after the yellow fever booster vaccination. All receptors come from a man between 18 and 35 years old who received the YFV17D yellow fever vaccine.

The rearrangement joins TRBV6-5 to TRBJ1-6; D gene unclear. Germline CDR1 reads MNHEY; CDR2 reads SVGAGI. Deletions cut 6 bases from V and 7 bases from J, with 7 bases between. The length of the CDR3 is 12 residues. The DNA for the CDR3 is TGTGCCAGCAGGGAGGCGAATTCACCCCTCCACTTT. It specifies CASREANSPLHF.

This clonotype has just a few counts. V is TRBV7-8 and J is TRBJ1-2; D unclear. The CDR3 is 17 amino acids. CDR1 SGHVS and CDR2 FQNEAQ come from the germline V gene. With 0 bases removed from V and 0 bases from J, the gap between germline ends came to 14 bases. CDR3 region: CASSLAREGRTNYGYTF. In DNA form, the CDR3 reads TGTGCCAGCAGCTTAGCGCGGGAAGGGCGGACTAACTATGGCTACACCTTC.

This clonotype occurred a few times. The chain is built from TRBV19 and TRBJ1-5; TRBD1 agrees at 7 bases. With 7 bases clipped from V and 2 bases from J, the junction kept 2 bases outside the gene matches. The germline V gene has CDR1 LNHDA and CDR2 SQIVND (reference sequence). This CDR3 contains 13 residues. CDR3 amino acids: CASTGTGNQPQHF. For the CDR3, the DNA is TGTGCCAGTACCGGGACAGGCAATCAGCCCCAGCATTTT.

CDR3 amino acids: CASAAGAGGPSDTQYF. The CDR3 nucleotides read TGTGCCAGCGCGGCGGGGGCGGGGGGGCCGTCAGATACGCAGTATTTT. V gene TRBV12-3 or TRBV12-4 combines with J gene TRBJ2-3; 9 positions agree with TRBD2. The CDR3 loop spans 16 amino acids. With V trimmed by 8 bases and J by 4 bases, 13 bases remained unmatched.

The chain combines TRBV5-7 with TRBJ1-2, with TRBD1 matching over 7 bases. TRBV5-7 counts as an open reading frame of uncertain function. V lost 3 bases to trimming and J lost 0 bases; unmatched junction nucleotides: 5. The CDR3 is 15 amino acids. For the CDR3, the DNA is TGTGCCAGCAGCTCGGAGGACAGGCCTAACTATGGCTACACCTTC. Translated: CASSSEDRPNYGYTF.

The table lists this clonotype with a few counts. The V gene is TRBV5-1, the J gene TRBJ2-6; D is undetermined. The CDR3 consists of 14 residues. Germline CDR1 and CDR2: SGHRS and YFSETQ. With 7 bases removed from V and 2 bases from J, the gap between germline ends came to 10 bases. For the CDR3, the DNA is TGCGCCAGCGGAGCTTTAACTGGGGCCAACGTCCTGACTTTC. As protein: CASGALTGANVLTF.

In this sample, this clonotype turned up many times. The CDR3, as DNA: TGTGCCAGCAGGGGGGCCTCTGGGGCCAACGTCCTGACTTTC. Its translation is CASRGASGANVLTF. V usage is TRBV28 and J usage is TRBJ2-6; D perhaps matches TRBD1 (6 bases). The ends were cut back, 6 bases at V and 0 bases at J, with 6 bases in the middle. The CDR3 consists of 14 residues. Germline CDR1 MDHEN, CDR2 SYDVKM. Complete variable domain (other parts from reference TRBV28 and TRBJ2-6): DVKVTQSSRYLVKRTGEKVFLECVQDMDHENMFWYRQDPGLGLRLIYFSYDVKMKEKGDIPEGYSVSREKKERFSLILESASTNQTSMYLCASRGASGANVLTFGAGSRLTVL.

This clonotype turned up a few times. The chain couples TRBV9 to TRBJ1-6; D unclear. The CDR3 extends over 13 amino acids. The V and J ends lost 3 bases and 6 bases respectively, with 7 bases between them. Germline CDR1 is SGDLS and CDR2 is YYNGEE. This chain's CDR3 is CASSGEGNSPLHF. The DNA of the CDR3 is TGTGCCAGCAGCGGAGAGGGTAATTCACCCCTCCACTTT.

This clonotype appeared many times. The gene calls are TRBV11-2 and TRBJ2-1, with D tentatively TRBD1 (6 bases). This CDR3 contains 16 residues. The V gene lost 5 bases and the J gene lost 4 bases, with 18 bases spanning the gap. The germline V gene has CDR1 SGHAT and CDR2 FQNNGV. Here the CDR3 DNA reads TGTGCCAGCAGCCCCCGACCCCAGGGGTTTTACAATGAGCAGTTCTTC. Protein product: CASSPRPQGFYNEQFF.

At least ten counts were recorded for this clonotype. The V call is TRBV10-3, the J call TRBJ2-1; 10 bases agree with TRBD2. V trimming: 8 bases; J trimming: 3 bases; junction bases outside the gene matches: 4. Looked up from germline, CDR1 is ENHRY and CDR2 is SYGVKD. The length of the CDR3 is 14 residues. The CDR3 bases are TGTGCCATCGGAGCGGGGGGGTACTACAATGAGCAGTTCTTC. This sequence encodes CAIGAGGYYNEQFF.

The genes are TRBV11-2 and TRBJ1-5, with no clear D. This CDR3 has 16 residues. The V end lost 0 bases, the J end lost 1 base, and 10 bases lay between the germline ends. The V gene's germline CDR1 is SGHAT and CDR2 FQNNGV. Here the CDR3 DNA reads TGTGCCAGCAGCTTAGACTCGCGACGGAGCAATCAGCCCCAGCATTTT. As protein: CASSLDSRRSNQPQHF.

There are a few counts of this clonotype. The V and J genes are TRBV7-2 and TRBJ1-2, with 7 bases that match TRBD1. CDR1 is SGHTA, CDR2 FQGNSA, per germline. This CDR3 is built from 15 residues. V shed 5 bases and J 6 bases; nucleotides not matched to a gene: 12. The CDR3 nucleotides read TGTGCCAGCAGCGCCCGGGAGGGGGCGCGGGATGGCTACACCTTC. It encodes CASSAREGARDGYTF.

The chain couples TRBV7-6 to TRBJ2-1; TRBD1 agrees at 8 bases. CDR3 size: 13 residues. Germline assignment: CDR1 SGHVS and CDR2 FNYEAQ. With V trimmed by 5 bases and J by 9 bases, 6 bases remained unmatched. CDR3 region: CASSQGAGGEQFF. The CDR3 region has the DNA TGTGCCAGCAGCCAGGGGGCCGGGGGTGAGCAGTTCTTC.

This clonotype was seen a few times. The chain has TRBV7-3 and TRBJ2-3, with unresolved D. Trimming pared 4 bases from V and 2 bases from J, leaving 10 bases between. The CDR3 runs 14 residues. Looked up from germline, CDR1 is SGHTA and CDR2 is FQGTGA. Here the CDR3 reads CASSSILPTDTQYF. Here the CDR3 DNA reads TGTGCCAGCAGCTCTATCTTGCCCACAGATACGCAGTATTTT.

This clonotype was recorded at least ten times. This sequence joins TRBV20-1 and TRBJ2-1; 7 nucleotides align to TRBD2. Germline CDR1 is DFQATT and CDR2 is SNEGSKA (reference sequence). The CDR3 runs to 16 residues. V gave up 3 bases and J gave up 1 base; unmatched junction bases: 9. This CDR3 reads CSASVGVGRSYNEQFF. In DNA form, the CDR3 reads TGCAGTGCTAGCGTAGGGGTCGGGAGGTCCTACAATGAGCAGTTCTTC.

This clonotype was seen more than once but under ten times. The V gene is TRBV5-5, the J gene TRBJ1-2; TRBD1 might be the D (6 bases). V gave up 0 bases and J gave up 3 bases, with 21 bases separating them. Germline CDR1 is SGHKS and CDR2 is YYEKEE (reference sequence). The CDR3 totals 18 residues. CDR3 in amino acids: CASSLVGQGSRSDYGYTF. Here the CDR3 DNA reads TGTGCCAGCAGCTTGGTGGGGCAGGGGAGTCGTTCGGACTATGGCTACACCTTC.

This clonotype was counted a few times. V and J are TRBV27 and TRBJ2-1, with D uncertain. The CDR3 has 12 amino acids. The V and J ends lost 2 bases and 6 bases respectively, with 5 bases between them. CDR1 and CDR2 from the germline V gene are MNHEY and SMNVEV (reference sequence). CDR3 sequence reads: CASSLMGNEQFF. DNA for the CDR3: TGTGCCAGCAGTTTAATGGGCAATGAGCAGTTCTTC.

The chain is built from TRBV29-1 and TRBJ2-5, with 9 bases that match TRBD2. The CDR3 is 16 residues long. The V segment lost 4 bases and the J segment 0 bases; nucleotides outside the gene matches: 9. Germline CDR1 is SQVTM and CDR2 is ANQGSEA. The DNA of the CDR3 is TGCAGCGTTGGGGGTCTAGCGGGGACCTACCAAGAGACCCAGTACTTC. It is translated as CSVGGLAGTYQETQYF.

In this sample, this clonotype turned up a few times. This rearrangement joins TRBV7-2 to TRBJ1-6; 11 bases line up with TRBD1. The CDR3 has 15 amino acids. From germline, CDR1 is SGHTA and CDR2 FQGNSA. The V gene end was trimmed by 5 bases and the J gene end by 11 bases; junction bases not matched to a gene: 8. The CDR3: CASSRRTGGDPPLHF. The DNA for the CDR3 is TGTGCCAGCAGCCGCCGGACAGGGGGCGATCCACCCCTCCACTTT.